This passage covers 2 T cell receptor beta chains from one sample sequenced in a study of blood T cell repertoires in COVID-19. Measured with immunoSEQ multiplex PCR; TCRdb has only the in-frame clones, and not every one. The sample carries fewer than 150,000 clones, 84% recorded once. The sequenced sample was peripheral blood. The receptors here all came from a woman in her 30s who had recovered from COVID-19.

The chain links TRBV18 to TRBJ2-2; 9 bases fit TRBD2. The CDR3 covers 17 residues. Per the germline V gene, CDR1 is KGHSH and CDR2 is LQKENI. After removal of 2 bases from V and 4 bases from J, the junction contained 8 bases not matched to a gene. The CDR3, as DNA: TGTGCCAGCTCACCAGATCTAGCGGGGTCCCGCACCGGGGAGCTGTTTTTT. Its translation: CASSPDLAGSRTGELFF.

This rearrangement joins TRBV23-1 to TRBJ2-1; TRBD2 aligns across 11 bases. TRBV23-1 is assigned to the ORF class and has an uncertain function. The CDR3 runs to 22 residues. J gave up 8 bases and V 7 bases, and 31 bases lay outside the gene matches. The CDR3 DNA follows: TGCGCCAGCATCCACAAGATCCACCTGTGGAATAGTAGCGGGAGGGCCCACCATGAGCAGTTCTTC. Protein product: CASIHKIHLWNSSGRAHHEQFF.